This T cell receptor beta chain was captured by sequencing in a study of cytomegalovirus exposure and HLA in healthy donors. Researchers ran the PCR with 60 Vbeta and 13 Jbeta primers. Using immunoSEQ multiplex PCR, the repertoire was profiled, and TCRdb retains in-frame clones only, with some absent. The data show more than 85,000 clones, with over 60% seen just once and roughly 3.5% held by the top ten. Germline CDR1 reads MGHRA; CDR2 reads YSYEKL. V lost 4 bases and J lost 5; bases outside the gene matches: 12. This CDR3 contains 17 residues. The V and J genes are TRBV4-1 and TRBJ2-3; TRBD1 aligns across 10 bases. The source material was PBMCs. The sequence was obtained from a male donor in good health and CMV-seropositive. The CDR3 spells CASSRGDRGPSLDTQYF. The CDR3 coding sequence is TGCGCCAGCAGCCGTGGAGACAGGGGGCCGTCATTAGATACGCAGTATTTT.